The source of this T cell receptor (beta chain) is a study of blood T cell repertoires in COVID-19. As for the study in general: There were acute and convalescent COVID-19 samples, and they came from the United States, Italy and Spain. Nucleic acid was either cDNA or gDNA, and it came from T cells, B-cell-depleted T cells, or PBMCs.

Authors' processing steps: Reference gene primer amplification in the assay estimated nucleated cell counts. Profiling relied on immunoSEQ multiplex PCR, and the TCRdb table lists in-frame clones only, not all of them. That table supplies the V and J calls and clone size; D and trimming were determined from the DNA. The sample holds approximately 70,000 clones, 90% seen once. The length of the CDR3 is 18 residues. Trimming left V 3 bases short and J 5 bases short, with 23 bases between. The V gene's germline CDR1 is KGHSH and CDR2 LQKENI. The sequencing sample was made of peripheral blood. The clonotype comes from a woman under 30 with acute or convalescent COVID-19. The genes are TRBV18 and TRBJ2-1; D is possibly TRBD2 (7 bases). The CDR3 DNA reads as TGTGCCAGCTCACCGGGGGGGCCTCGCCTTAGAGAACACAATGAGCAGTTCTTC. Encoded protein: CASSPGGPRLREHNEQFF. Supplemented by reference TRBV18 and TRBJ2-1, the full variable domain reads NAGVMQNPRHLVRRRGQEARLRCSPMKGHSHVYWYRQLPEEGLKFMVYLQKENIIDESGMPKERFSAEFPKEGPSILRIQQVVRGDSAAYFCASSPGGPRLREHNEQFFGPGTRLTVL.